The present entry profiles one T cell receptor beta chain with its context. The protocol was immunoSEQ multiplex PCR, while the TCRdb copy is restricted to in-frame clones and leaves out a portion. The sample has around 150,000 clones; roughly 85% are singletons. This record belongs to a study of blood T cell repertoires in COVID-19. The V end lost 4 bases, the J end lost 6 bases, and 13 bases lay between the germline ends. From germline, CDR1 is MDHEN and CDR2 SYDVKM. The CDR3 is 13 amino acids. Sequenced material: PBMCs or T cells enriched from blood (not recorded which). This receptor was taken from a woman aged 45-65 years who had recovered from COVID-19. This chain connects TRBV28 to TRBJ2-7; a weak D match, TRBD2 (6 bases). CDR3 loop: CASSSYVGSEQYF. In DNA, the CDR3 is TGTGCCAGCAGTTCCTATGTCGGGAGCGAGCAGTACTTC.